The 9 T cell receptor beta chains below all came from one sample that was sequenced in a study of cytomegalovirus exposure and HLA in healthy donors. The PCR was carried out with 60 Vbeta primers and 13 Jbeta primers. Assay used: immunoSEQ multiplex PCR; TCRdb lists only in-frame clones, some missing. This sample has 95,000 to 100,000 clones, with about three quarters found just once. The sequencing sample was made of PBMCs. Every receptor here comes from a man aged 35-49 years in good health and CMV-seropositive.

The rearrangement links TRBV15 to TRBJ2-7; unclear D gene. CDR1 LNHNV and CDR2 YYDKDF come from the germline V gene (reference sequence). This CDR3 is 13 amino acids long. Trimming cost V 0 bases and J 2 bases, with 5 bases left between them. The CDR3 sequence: CATSRDGPYEQYF. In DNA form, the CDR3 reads TGTGCCACCAGCAGAGATGGGCCCTACGAGCAGTACTTC.

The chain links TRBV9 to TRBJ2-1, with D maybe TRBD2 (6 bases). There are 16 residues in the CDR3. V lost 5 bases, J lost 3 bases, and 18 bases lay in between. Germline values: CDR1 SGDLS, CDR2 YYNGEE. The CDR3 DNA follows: TGTGCCAGCAGTCAGGGCGGGGCGTCTATCTACAATGAGCAGTTCTTC. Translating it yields CASSQGGASIYNEQFF.

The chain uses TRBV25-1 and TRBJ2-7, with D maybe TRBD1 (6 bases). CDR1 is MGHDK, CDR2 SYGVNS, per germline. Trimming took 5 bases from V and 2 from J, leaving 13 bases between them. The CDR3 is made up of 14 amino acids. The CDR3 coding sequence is TGTGCCAGCAGTCGGACAGTGGGAGCCTACGAGCAGTACTTC. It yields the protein CASSRTVGAYEQYF.

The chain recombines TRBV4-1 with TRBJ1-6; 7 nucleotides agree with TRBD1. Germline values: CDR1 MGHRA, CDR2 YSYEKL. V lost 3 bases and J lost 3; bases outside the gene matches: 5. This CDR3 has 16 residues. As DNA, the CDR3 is TGCGCCAGCAGCCACGACTGGGACAGCTATAATTCACCCCTCCACTTT. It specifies CASSHDWDSYNSPLHF.

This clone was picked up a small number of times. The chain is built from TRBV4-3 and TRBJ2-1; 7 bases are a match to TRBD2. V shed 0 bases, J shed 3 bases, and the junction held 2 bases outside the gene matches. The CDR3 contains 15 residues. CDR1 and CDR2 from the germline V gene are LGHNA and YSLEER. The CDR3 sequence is CASSQEGLDYNEQFF. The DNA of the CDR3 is TGCGCCAGCAGCCAAGAAGGACTAGACTACAATGAGCAGTTCTTC.

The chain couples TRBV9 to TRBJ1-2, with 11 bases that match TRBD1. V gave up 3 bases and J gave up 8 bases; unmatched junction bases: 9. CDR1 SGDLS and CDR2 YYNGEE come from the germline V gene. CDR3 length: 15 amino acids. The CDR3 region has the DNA TGTGCCAGCAGCGCTCGGACAGGGGGCGCGCAGGGCTACACCTTC. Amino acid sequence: CASSARTGGAQGYTF. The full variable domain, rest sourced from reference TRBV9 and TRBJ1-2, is DSGVTQTPKHLITATGQRVTLRCSPRSGDLSVYWYQQSLDQGLQFLIQYYNGEERAKGNILERFSAQQFPDLHSELNLSSLELGDSALYFCASSARTGGAQGYTFGSGTRLTVV.

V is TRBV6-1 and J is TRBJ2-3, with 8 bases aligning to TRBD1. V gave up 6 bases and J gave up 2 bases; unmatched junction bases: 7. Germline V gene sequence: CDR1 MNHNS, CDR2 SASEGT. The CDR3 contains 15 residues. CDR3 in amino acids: CASSVQGDLTDTQYF. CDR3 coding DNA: TGTGCCAGCAGCGTACAGGGGGATCTCACAGATACGCAGTATTTT.

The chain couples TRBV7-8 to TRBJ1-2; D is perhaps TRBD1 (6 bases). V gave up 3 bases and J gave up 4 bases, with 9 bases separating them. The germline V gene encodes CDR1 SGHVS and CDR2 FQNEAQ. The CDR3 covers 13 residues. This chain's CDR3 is CASSFDRIYGYTF. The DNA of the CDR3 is TGTGCCAGCAGCTTTGACAGGATCTATGGCTACACCTTC.

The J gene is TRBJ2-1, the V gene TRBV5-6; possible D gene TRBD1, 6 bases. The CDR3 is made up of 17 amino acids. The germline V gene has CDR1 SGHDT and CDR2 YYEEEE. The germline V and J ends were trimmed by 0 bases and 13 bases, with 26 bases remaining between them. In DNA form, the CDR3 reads TGTGCCAGCAGCTTGGCCCTGCTAGCAGGGGTCTCCCGTGAACAGTTCTTC. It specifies CASSLALLAGVSREQFF.